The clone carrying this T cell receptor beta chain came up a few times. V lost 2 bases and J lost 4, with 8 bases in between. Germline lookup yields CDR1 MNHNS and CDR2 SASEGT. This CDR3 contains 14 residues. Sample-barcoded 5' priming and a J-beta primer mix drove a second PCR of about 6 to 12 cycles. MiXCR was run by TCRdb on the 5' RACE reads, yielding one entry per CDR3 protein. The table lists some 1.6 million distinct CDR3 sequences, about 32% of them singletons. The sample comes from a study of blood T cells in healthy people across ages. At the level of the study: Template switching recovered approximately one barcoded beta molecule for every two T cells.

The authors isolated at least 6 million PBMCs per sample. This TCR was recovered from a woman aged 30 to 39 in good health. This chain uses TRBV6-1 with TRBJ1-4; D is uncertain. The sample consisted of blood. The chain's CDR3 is CASSELQDNEKLFF. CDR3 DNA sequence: TGTGCCAGCAGTGAACTTCAGGATAATGAAAAACTGTTTTTT.